A single sample is the source of the 20 T cell receptor beta chains below, sequenced in a study of blood T cells in healthy people across ages (dated by TCRdb to about 2015). The library came from 5' RACE. The sample was run on an Illumina HiSeq 2500. A second PCR of about 6 to 11 cycles was performed with a sample-barcoded 5' primer and a J-beta primer mix. The public sequencing data were trimmed at Q25 with fastp and processed into clonotypes with MiXCR by TCRdb, which kept only in-frame beta chains. Every CDR3 protein is listed once, alongside the most common genes and DNA of its rows. For this sample the table gives over a million distinct CDR3 sequences, of which 42% were detected only once. About 3.8% of the sample goes to the ten largest clones. Sequenced: blood. These receptors all come from a woman in her late teens or twenties in good health.

This chain connects TRBV28 to TRBJ1-2, with D hard to call. V was pared by 3 bases and J by 4 bases, with 9 bases between. Germline CDR1 reads MDHEN; CDR2 reads SYDVKM. There are 13 residues in the CDR3. The CDR3 nucleotides are TGTGCCAGCAGTTTTCGGACTTTCTATGGCTACACCTTC. Its translation is CASSFRTFYGYTF.

The chain combines TRBV30 with TRBJ1-4; a possible D gene is TRBD1 (5 bases). The germline CDR1 and CDR2 sequences are GTSNPN and SVGIG (reference sequence). V lost 5 bases to trimming and J lost 3 bases, with 10 bases between them. There are 13 residues in the CDR3. CDR3 nucleotide sequence: TGTGCCTGGGGGACTGGGGCTAATGAAAAACTGTTTTTT. Protein sequence: CAWGTGANEKLFF.

This clonotype was detected a few times. The CDR3 region is CASSYTVSTDTQYF. CDR3 DNA sequence: TGTGCCAGCAGTTACACGGTCAGCACAGATACGCAGTATTTT. The chain has TRBV6-6 and TRBJ2-3; no clear D gene. Germline V CDR1 and CDR2: MNHNY, SVGAGI (reference sequence). Trimming left V 2 bases short and J 0 bases short, with 6 bases between. There are 14 residues in the CDR3.

The table lists this clonotype with a few counts. CDR3 sequence: CASSLESDYSNQPQHF. The CDR3 nucleotides read TGTGCCAGCAGTTTAGAAAGTGATTATAGCAATCAGCCCCAGCATTTT. This chain uses TRBV12-3 or TRBV12-4 with TRBJ1-5; D is uncertain. The CDR3 has 16 amino acids. Trimming took off 1 base at V and 0 bases at J, with 10 bases between the two ends.

CDR3 coding DNA: TGTGCCAGCAGCTTAAGGGGACAGGGGTACAATGAGCAGTACTTC. Its translation is CASSLRGQGYNEQYF. The chain combines TRBV7-2 with TRBJ2-7; the match to TRBD1 covers 10 bases. The CDR3 runs 15 residues. The ends lost 2 bases at V and 7 bases at J; junction bases unmatched: 8. Per the germline V gene, CDR1 is SGHTA and CDR2 is FQGNSA.

The chain couples TRBV6-5 to TRBJ2-1, with TRBD2 matching over 12 bases. CDR3 length: 16 amino acids. CDR1 is MNHEY, CDR2 SVGAGI, per germline. The ends lost 4 bases at V and 7 bases at J; junction bases unmatched: 8. The CDR3 bases are TGTGCCAGCAGTTCCCTAGCGGGAGGGGCCGGGAATGAGCAGTTCTTC. Amino acid sequence: CASSSLAGGAGNEQFF.

At least ten counts were recorded for this clonotype. The V call is TRBV19, the J call TRBJ2-1; 7 bases agree with TRBD2. V gave up 1 base and J gave up 2 bases; unmatched junction bases: 2. The CDR3 is made up of 15 amino acids. Per the germline V gene, CDR1 is LNHDA and CDR2 is SQIVND (reference sequence). The CDR3 here is CASSIVSGPYNEQFF. CDR3 coding DNA: TGTGCCAGTAGTATAGTTAGCGGGCCCTACAATGAGCAGTTCTTC.

A few counts support this clonotype. The chain carries TRBV7-9 and TRBJ2-5; the D call may be TRBD1 or TRBD2 (5 bases each). Near its end, the DNA agrees better with TRBJ2-7, so the J call may be wrong. Germline-derived CDR1 and CDR2 are SEHNR and FQNEAQ (reference sequence). The CDR3 spans 13 residues. The CDR3 nucleotides read TGTGCCAGCAGCTCAACGGGGCTTTTCGAGCAGTACTTC. It yields the protein CASSSTGLFEQYF.

The chain combines TRBV2 with TRBJ1-6; D is unresolved. This CDR3 is 13 amino acids long. The germline V gene encodes CDR1 SNHLY and CDR2 FYNNEI. V lost 0 bases and J 6 bases, leaving 3 bases between the germline ends. This CDR3 reads CASSEALNSPLHF. The DNA for the CDR3 is TGTGCCAGCAGTGAAGCCCTTAATTCACCCCTCCACTTT.

The rearrangement links TRBV6-6 to TRBJ1-4; TRBD1 is a possible D gene (6 bases). V lost 4 bases, J lost 8 bases, and 17 bases lay in between. The V gene's germline CDR1 is MNHNY and CDR2 SVGAGI (reference sequence). CDR3 length: 15 residues. For the CDR3, the DNA is TGTGCCAGCAGTTCGAGGACAGATCGAGGCGAAAAACTGTTTTTT. Residues: CASSSRTDRGEKLFF.

In the case of this clonotype: At one end the junction does not follow the germline gene, possibly because of a read error. CDR3 bases: TGTGCCAGCAGTGACTCGTCTGAATACGAGCAGTACTTC. Protein: CASSDSSEYEQYF. This chain connects TRBV6-6 to TRBJ2-4; no clear D gene. With the DNA end fitting TRBJ2-7 better, the J assignment may be wrong. From germline, CDR1 is MNHNY and CDR2 SVGAGI (reference sequence). The CDR3 covers 13 residues.

This clonotype appeared once. Since no conserved phenylalanine or tryptophan closes the CDR3, a read error is the likely cause. The chain recombines TRBV20-1 with TRBJ2-1; D gene ambiguous. The V end was cut by 7 bases, the J end by 3 bases, with 10 bases between. This CDR3 has 12 amino acids. CDR1 and CDR2 (germline): DFQATT, SNEGSKA (reference sequence). In nucleotides, the CDR3 is TGCAGTGTTCGGGCCATCTACAATGAGCAGTTCTTA. The encoded protein is CSVRAIYNEQFL.

This clonotype was counted only a few times. The chain couples TRBV29-1 to TRBJ2-1, with TRBD2 matching 7 bases. V shed 4 bases, J shed 6 bases, and the junction held 3 bases outside the gene matches. CDR3 length: 12 residues. CDR1 and CDR2 (germline): SQVTM, ANQGSEA. The CDR3 here is CSVGGRVNEQFF. Here the CDR3 DNA reads TGCAGCGTTGGAGGGAGGGTCAATGAGCAGTTCTTC.

The chain joins TRBV19 to TRBJ1-2, with D tentatively TRBD1 (5 bases). The germline CDR1 and CDR2 sequences are LNHDA and SQIVND (reference sequence). V was pared by 7 bases and J by 4 bases, with 19 bases between. The CDR3 spans 15 residues. The CDR3 region has the DNA TGTGCCAGTACCAACACCGGGACGGCCGCCTATGGCTACACCTTC. As protein: CASTNTGTAAYGYTF.

This clonotype has more than one count but fewer than ten. The genes are TRBV20-1 and TRBJ2-1; TRBD2 is a possible D gene (6 bases). The CDR3 loop spans 14 amino acids. CDR1 is DFQATT, CDR2 SNEGSKA, per germline (reference sequence). V dropped 3 bases and J dropped 4 bases, with 13 bases sitting between them. The CDR3 loop reads CSASAGLLYNEQFF. The CDR3 DNA reads as TGCAGTGCTAGCGCGGGGCTCCTATACAATGAGCAGTTCTTC.

V and J are TRBV20-1 and TRBJ2-1, with D unclear. V was pared by 6 bases and J by 2 bases, with 14 bases between. Per the germline V gene, CDR1 is DFQATT and CDR2 is SNEGSKA (reference sequence). This CDR3 has 14 residues. The chain's CDR3 is CSARSFGPYNEQFF. The CDR3 coding sequence is TGCAGTGCGAGGTCATTTGGCCCCTACAATGAGCAGTTCTTC.

The J gene is TRBJ2-4, the V gene TRBV27, with D possibly matching TRBD1 (6 bases). The V end was cut by 6 bases, the J end by 1 base, with 19 bases between. The CDR3 is 17 residues long. CDR1 and CDR2 from the germline V gene are MNHEY and SMNVEV (reference sequence). CDR3 sequence (DNA): TGTGCCAGCAGCGCCCGACAGGATGTTATGGCCAAAAACATTCAGTACTTC. Translated: CASSARQDVMAKNIQYF.

This clonotype has only a few counts. The chain combines TRBV4-3 with TRBJ2-3; unclear D gene. V was shortened by 4 bases and J by 6 bases, with 23 bases between the two germline ends. CDR1 and CDR2 (germline): LGHNA, YSLEER. This CDR3 is 17 amino acids long. CDR3 in DNA: TGCGCCAGCAGCCTCATACGGGCCGACACACCTGGGGATACGCAGTATTTT. This translates into CASSLIRADTPGDTQYF.

The sample holds a few counts of this clonotype. V is TRBV24-1 and J is TRBJ2-2; D is uncertain. V was cut by 6 bases and J by 2 bases, with 6 bases left in between. Germline CDR1 reads KGHDR; CDR2 reads SFDVKD. The CDR3 spans 13 residues. The CDR3 reads CATSKPNTGELFF. The CDR3 nucleotides read TGTGCCACCAGTAAGCCCAACACCGGGGAGCTGTTTTTT.

This clonotype showed up just a few times. The genes are TRBV2 and TRBJ2-1; 8 nucleotides line up with TRBD2. The J call may be incorrect, as the DNA end agrees better with TRBJ2-7. The CDR3 length is 15 residues. Germline CDR1 and CDR2: SNHLY and FYNNEI. CDR3 sequence reads: CASIRRGVSYNEQYF. The CDR3 bases are TGTGCCAGCATCCGGCGGGGGGTCAGCTACAATGAGCAGTACTTC.